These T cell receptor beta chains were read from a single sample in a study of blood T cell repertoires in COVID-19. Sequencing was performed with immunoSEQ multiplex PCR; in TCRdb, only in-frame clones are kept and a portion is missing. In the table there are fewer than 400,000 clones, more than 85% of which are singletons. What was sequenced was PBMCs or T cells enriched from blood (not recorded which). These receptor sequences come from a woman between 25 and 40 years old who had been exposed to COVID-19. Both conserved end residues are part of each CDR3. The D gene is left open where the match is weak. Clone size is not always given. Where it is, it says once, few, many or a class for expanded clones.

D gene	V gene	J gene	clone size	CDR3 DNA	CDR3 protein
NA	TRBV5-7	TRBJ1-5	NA	TGTGCCAGCAGCCAGGCAGATGTACAGGTGAATAATCAGCCCCAGCATTTT	CASSQADVQVNNQPQHF
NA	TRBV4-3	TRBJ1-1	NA	TGCGCCAGCAGCCAAGATATTAGCAGGGGAAACACTGAAGCTTTCTTT	CASSQDISRGNTEAFF
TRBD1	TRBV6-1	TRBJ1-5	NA	TGTGCCAGCAGTGATTGGGGACAGGGGGCTGGGCAGCCCCAGCATTTT	CASSDWGQGAGQPQHF
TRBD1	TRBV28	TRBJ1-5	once	TGTGCCAGCAGGGGGACAGGGGGCGAGCCCCAGCATTTT	CASRGTGGEPQHF
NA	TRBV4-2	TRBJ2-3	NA	TGTGCCAGCAGCCAAGGTGGACTGAACACAGATACGCAGTATTTT	CASSQGGLNTDTQYF
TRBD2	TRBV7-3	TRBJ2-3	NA	TGTGCCAGCAGCCCACTCGGGTGGGCTAGCGGGGCACCGAGCACAGATACGCAGTATTTT	CASSPLGWASGAPSTDTQYF
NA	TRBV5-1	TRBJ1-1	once	TGCGCCAGCAGATATTCAGGGGTCTTGGAAGCTTTCTTT	CASRYSGVLEAFF
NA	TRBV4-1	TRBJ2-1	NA	TGCGCCAGCAGCCCGACCCAGGTGGGCTCCTACAATGAGCAGTTCTTC	CASSPTQVGSYNEQFF
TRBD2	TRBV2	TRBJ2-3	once	TGTGCCAGCACTCTTAGCGGGGGGGCCGCAGATACGCAGTATTTT	CASTLSGGAADTQYF
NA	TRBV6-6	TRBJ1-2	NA	TGTGCCAGCAGTTACTCGATAAAAGGCCGGGATGGCTACACCTTC	CASSYSIKGRDGYTF